This TCR beta chain derives from a study of blood T cells in healthy people across ages. In this sample, this clonotype turned up a few times. The CDR3 length is 10 residues. V gave up 6 bases and J gave up 7 bases, with 9 bases separating them. Germline-derived CDR1 and CDR2 are SQVTM and ANQGSEA. Alongside a J-beta primer mix, a sample-barcoded 5' primer served in a second PCR lasting about 7 to 11 cycles. Every cDNA molecule carried a tag from a template-switch adaptor bearing 12 random nucleotides. One entry per CDR3 protein results from TCRdb running MiXCR on the 5' RACE reads. The table includes about 1.4 million distinct CDR3 sequences, approximately 59% detected once.

The receptor was isolated from a man younger than 35 in good health. Sequencing used blood. This chain links TRBV29-1 with TRBJ1-1; tentatively, D is TRBD1 (5 bases). The CDR3 spells CSVDSVEAFF. The CDR3 DNA is TGCAGCGTCGACAGCGTTGAAGCTTTCTTT.